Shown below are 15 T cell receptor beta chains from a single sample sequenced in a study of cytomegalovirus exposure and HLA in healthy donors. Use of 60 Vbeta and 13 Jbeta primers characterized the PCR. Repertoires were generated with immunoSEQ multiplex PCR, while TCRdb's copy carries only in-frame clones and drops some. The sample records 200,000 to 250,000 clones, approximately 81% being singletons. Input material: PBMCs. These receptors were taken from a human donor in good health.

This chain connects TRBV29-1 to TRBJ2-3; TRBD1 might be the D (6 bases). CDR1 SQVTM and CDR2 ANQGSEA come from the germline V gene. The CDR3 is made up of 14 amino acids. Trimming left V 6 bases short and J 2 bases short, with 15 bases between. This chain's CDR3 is CSVPPPGHTDTQYF. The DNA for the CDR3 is TGCAGCGTCCCCCCCCCGGGACACACAGATACGCAGTATTTT.

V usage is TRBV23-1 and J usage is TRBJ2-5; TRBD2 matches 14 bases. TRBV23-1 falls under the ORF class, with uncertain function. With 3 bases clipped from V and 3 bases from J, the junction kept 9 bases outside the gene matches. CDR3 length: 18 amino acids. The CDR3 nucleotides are TGCGCCAGCAGTCACCTAAAACCGGGACTAGCGGGAGAAGAGACCCAGTACTTC. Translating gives CASSHLKPGLAGEETQYF.

The CDR3 DNA reads TGTGCCAGCACCGTGGGAGGGGGGACAGGGTACAATGAGCAGTTCTTC. Its protein is CASTVGGGTGYNEQFF. V gene TRBV7-2 combines with J gene TRBJ2-1, with 9 bases lining up with TRBD1. Germline values: CDR1 SGHTA, CDR2 FQGNSA. Trimming at V came to 7 bases and at J to 4 bases, leaving 11 bases not matched to a gene. CDR3 length equals 16 residues.

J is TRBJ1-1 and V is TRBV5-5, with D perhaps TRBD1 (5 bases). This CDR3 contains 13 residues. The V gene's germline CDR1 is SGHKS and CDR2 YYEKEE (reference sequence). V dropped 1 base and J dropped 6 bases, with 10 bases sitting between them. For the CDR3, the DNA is TGTGCCAGCAGCTTGTGGGGGGGACCTGAAGCTTTCTTT. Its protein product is CASSLWGGPEAFF.

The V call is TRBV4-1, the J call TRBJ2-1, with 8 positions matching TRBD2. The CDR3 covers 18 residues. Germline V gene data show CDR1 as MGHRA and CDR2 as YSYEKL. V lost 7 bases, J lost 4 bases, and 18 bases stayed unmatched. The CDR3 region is CASKGRGRYPGEYNEQFF. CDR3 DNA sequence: TGCGCCAGCAAGGGCCGCGGGAGGTACCCTGGAGAATACAATGAGCAGTTCTTC.

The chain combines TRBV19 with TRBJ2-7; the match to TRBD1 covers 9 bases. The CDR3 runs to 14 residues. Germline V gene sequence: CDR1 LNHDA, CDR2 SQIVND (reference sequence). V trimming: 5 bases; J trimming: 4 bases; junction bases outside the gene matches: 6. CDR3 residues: CASSHRDRVYEQYF. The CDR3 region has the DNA TGTGCCAGTAGTCACCGGGACAGGGTTTACGAGCAGTACTTC.

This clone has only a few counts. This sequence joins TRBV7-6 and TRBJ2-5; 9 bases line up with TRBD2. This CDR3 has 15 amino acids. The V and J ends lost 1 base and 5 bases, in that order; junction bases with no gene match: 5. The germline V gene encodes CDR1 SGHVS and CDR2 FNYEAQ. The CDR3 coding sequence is TGTGCCAGCAGCTTAGATAGCGGGAGAGGGGAGACCCAGTACTTC. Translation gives CASSLDSGRGETQYF.

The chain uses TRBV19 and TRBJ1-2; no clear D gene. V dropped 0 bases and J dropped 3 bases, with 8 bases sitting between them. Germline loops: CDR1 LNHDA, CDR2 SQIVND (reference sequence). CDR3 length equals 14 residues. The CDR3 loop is CASSIDGQYYGYTF. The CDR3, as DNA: TGTGCCAGTAGTATAGATGGCCAGTACTATGGCTACACCTTC.

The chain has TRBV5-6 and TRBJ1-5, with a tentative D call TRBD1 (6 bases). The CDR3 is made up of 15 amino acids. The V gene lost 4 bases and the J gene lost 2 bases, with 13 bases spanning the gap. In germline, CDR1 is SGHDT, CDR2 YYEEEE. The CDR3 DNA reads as TGTGCCAGCAGCAAACAGGGTAGCGGCAATCAGCCCCAGCATTTT. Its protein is CASSKQGSGNQPQHF.

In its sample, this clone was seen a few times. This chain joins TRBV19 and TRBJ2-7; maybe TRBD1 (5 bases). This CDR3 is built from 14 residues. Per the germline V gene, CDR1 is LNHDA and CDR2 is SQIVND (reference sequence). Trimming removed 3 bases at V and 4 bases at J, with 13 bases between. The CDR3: CASSIRRAPYEQYF. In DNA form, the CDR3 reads TGTGCCAGTAGTATCCGCAGGGCCCCTTACGAGCAGTACTTC.

The CDR3 DNA reads as TGTGCCAGCAGCAAAGCTGACTCCTCCTACGAGCAGTACTTC. Encoded protein: CASSKADSSYEQYF. The chain links TRBV21-1 to TRBJ2-7; the table's D gene call, TRBD2, was not cross checked with the DNA. TRBV21-1 is given as a pseudogene. The CDR3 is 14 residues long.

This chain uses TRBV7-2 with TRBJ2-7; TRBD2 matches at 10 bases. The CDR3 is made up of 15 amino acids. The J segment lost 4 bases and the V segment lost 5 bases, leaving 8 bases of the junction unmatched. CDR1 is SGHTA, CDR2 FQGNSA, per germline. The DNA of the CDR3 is TGTGCCAGCAGCCTTCTAGCGGGAGAAATTTACGAGCAGTACTTC. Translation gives CASSLLAGEIYEQYF.

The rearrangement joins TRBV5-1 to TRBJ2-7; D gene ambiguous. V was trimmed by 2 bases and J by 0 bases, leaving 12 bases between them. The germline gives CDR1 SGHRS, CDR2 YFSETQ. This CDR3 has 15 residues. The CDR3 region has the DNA TGCGCCAGCAGCTTATTCGGTTCAAGCTCCTACGAGCAGTACTTC. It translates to CASSLFGSSSYEQYF. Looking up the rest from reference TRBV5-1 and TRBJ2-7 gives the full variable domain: KAGVTQTPRYLIKTRGQQVTLSCSPISGHRSVSWYQQTPGQGLQFLFEYFSETQRNKGNFPGRFSGRQFSNSRSEMNVSTLELGDSALYLCASSLFGSSSYEQYFGPGTRLTVT.

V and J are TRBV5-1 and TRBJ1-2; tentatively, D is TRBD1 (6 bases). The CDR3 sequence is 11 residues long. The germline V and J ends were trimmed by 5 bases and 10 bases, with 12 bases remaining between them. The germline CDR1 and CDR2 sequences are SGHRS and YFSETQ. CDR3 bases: TGCGCCAGCAGTCAGGGGTCTGACTACACCTTC. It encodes CASSQGSDYTF.

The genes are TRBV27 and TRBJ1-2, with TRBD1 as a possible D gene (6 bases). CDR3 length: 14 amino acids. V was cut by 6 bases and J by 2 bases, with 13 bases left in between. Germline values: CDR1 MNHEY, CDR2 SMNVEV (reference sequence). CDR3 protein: CASRKGGSNYGYTF. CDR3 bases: TGTGCCAGCAGAAAGGGGGGGTCCAACTATGGCTACACCTTC.